This TCR beta chain was captured by sequencing in a study of shared clonotypes between healthy human individuals. As for the study in general: Every donor yielded three CD4 naive, three CD4 memory, two CD8 naive and one CD8 memory plate.

Germline CDR1 MDHEN, CDR2 SYDVKM. Trimming shortened V by 5 bases and J by 0 bases, and 7 bases separated the two germline ends. There are 14 residues in the CDR3. The assay was immunoSEQ multiplex PCR, and TCRdb's table has in-frame clones only and misses some. This table has around 510,000 clones, approximately 95% appearing once. This sequence joins TRBV28 and TRBJ1-4; no clear D. This TCR came from a woman aged 30 to 39 in good health. Specimen: naive CD4+ T cells sorted from blood. Noted subset: CD45RA+ positively selected. CDR3 sequence: CASSGIATNEKLFF. The CDR3 region has the DNA TGTGCCAGCAGTGGGATTGCAACTAATGAAAAACTGTTTTTT.